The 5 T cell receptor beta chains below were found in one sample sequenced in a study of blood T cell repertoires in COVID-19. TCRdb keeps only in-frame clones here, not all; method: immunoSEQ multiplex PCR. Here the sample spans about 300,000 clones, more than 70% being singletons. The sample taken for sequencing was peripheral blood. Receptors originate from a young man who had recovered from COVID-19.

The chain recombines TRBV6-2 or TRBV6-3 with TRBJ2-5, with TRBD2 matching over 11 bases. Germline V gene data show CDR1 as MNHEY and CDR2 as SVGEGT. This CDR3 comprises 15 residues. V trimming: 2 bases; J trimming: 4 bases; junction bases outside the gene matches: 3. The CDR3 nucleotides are TGTGCCAGCAGTTACACTAGCGGGAGTTCAGAGACCCAGTACTTC. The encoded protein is CASSYTSGSSETQYF.

The CDR3 DNA follows: TGTGCCAGCAGCGTAGAGGGACAGGCGAATTCACCCCTCCACTTT. Amino acid sequence: CASSVEGQANSPLHF. This chain joins TRBV9 and TRBJ1-6; 8 nucleotides agree with TRBD1. Germline CDR1 is SGDLS and CDR2 is YYNGEE. V lost 0 bases to trimming and J lost 7 bases; unmatched junction nucleotides: 3. The CDR3 covers 15 residues.

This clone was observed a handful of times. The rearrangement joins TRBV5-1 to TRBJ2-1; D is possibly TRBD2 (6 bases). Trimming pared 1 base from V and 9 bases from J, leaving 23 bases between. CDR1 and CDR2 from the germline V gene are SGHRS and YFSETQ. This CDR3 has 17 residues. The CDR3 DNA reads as TGCGCCAGCAGCTTGACCTCTGGGGCGGGAAGGGATGGTGAGCAGTTCTTC. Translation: CASSLTSGAGRDGEQFF.

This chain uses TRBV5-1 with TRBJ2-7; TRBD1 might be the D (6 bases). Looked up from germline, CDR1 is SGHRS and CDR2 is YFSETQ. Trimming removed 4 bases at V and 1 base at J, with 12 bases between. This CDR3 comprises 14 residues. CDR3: CASSVATGSYEQYF. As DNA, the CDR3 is TGCGCCAGCAGCGTAGCAACAGGGTCCTACGAGCAGTACTTC.

The CDR3 loop reads CAWSRGTSSNQPQHF. CDR3 coding DNA: TGTGCCTGGAGTAGGGGGACATCCAGCAATCAGCCCCAGCATTTT. The chain carries TRBV30 and TRBJ1-5; D might be TRBD1 (6 bases). The CDR3 is 15 residues long. V gave up 2 bases and J gave up 1 base, with 12 bases separating them. From germline, CDR1 is GTSNPN and CDR2 SVGIG (reference sequence).